The 9 T cell receptor beta chains given below trace back to one sample, sequenced in a study of blood T cell repertoires in COVID-19 (dated by TCRdb to about 2020). Library method: the immunoSEQ multiplex PCR assay. TCRdb provides this immuneACCESS table in a form limited to in-frame rearrangements. Some clones are lacking; in checked studies, under half of them reflect an unresolved V gene, and why the rest are absent is not known. The sample table lists tens of thousands of clones, about 88% of them with a count of one. The leading ten clones occupy 2.9% of the sample. The sample was peripheral blood. The receptors stem from a woman of 80 years or more with acute or convalescent COVID-19.

The chain recombines TRBV5-4 with TRBJ1-3; D not certain. V was clipped by 0 bases and J by 0 bases, with 7 bases between them. The CDR3 spans 15 residues. CDR1 and CDR2 from the germline V gene are SGHNT and YYREEE (reference sequence). The CDR3 sequence is CASSLDSLSGNTIYF. CDR3 sequence (DNA): TGTGCCAGCAGCTTGGACAGCCTCTCTGGAAACACCATATATTTT.

This clone appeared once. V is TRBV5-8 and J is TRBJ1-5, with D unclear. This CDR3 is built from 17 residues. Per germline, CDR1 SGHTS and CDR2 YDEGEE. V was cut by 4 bases and J by 3 bases, with 20 bases left in between. DNA for the CDR3: TGTGCCAGCAGCCCAGTTGCCGGGGTGGTGTACAATCAGCCCCAGCATTTT. Amino acids: CASSPVAGVVYNQPQHF.

The chain combines TRBV10-3 with TRBJ2-1; D might be TRBD1 (5 bases). The CDR3 length is 13 residues. Trimming cost V 6 bases and J 4 bases, with 10 bases left between them. Per the germline V gene, CDR1 is ENHRY and CDR2 is SYGVKD. As DNA, the CDR3 is TGTGCCATCAGGACAGAGAGTTACAATGAGCAGTTCTTC. This codes for CAIRTESYNEQFF.

This chain links TRBV9 with TRBJ1-4, with TRBD1 matching over 7 bases. Germline CDR1 reads SGDLS; CDR2 reads YYNGEE. The V and J ends lost 7 bases and 13 bases, in that order; junction bases with no gene match: 13. There are 13 residues in the CDR3. This chain's CDR3 is CASGGGETGRLFF. The CDR3 coding sequence is TGTGCCAGCGGCGGGGGCGAGACAGGGAGACTGTTTTTT.

This clone was detected only once. The chain uses TRBV28 and TRBJ1-1, with D tentatively TRBD1 (5 bases). Germline V gene lookup returns CDR1 MDHEN and CDR2 SYDVKM. CDR3 length: 14 amino acids. V dropped 10 bases and J dropped 0 bases, with 15 bases sitting between them. This CDR3 is CANQPGGMNTEAFF. Written as DNA, the CDR3 is TGTGCCAACCAACCGGGGGGAATGAACACTGAAGCTTTCTTT.

This chain joins TRBV5-1 and TRBJ1-1; 7 bases fit TRBD1. Looked up from germline, CDR1 is SGHRS and CDR2 is YFSETQ. The V and J ends lost 4 bases and 4 bases, in that order; junction bases with no gene match: 10. The length of the CDR3 is 15 residues. The DNA of the CDR3 is TGCGCCAGCAGCCCAACCGGACAGGTTTTCACTGAAGCTTTCTTT. This translates into CASSPTGQVFTEAFF.

The gene calls are TRBV5-4 and TRBJ1-3, with TRBD1 identical over 8 bases. The V and J ends lost 5 bases and 2 bases, in that order; junction bases with no gene match: 6. The CDR3 is 15 residues long. Germline V gives CDR1 SGHNT, CDR2 YYREEE (reference sequence). CDR3 nucleotide sequence: TGTGCCAGCAGGGACAGGGATATCCCTGGAAACACCATATATTTT. It codes for CASRDRDIPGNTIYF.

The gene calls are TRBV13 and TRBJ2-7, with D tentatively TRBD2 (5 bases). Trimming shortened V by 4 bases and J by 2 bases, and 9 bases separated the two germline ends. Germline V gene data show CDR1 as PRHDT and CDR2 as FYEKMQ (reference sequence). The CDR3 consists of 13 residues. The CDR3 loop reads CASSSPGTYEQYF. CDR3 sequence (DNA): TGTGCCAGCAGCTCCCCCGGGACCTACGAGCAGTACTTC.

This chain links TRBV6-5 with TRBJ1-2, with a weak D call TRBD1 (5 bases). The V end lost 8 bases, the J end lost 8 bases, and 9 bases lay between the germline ends. The CDR3 runs 10 residues. Germline V lookup: CDR1 MNHEY, CDR2 SVGAGI. CDR3 region: CASDNRGYTF. As DNA, the CDR3 is TGTGCCAGCGACAACAGGGGCTACACCTTC.